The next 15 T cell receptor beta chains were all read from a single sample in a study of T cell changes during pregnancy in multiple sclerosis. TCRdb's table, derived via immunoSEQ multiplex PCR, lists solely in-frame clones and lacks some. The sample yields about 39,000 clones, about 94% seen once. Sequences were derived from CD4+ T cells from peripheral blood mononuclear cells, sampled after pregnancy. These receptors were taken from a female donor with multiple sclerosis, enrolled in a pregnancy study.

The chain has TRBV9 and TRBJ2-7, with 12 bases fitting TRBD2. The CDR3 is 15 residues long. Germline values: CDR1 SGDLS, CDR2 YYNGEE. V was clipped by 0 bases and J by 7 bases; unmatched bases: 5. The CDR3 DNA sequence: TGTGCCAGCAGCGTAGATCTAGCGGGGGGGCGTGAGCAGTACTTC. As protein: CASSVDLAGGREQYF.

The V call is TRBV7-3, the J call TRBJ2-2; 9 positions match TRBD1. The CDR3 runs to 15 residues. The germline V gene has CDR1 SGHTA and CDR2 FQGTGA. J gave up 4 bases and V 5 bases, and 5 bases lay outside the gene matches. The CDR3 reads CASSKQGAGTGELFF. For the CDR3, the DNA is TGTGCCAGCAGCAAACAGGGGGCGGGCACCGGGGAGCTGTTTTTT.

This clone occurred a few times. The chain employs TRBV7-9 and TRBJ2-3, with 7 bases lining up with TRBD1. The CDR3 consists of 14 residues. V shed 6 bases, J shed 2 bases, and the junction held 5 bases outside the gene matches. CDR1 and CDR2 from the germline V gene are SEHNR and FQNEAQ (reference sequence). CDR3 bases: TGTGCCAGCAGACCGGACAGGTTCACAGATACGCAGTATTTT. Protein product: CASRPDRFTDTQYF.

Written as DNA, the CDR3 is TGTGCCAGCAGTTGGGGACAGGGGAATGGCTACACCTTC. Translated: CASSWGQGNGYTF. V and J are TRBV28 and TRBJ1-2; TRBD1 matches at 10 bases. Germline assignment: CDR1 MDHEN and CDR2 SYDVKM. V lost 4 bases, J lost 6 bases, and 2 bases stayed unmatched. This CDR3 has 13 amino acids.

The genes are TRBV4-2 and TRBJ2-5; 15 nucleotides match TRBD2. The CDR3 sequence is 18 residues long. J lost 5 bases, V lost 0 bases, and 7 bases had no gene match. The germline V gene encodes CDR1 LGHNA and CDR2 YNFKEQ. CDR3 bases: TGTGCCAGCAGCCAAGATGGGACTAGCGGGGGGCAGGTGGAGACCCAGTACTTC. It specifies CASSQDGTSGGQVETQYF.

The CDR3 nucleotides are TGTGCCAGCAGTGAGCTTACGGAGGCCTTTTCACCCCTCCACTTT. Protein product: CASSELTEAFSPLHF. The chain has TRBV2 and TRBJ1-6, with no clear D. Germline V lookup: CDR1 SNHLY, CDR2 FYNNEI. There are 15 residues in the CDR3. Trimming took off 3 bases at V and 9 bases at J, with 15 bases between the two ends.

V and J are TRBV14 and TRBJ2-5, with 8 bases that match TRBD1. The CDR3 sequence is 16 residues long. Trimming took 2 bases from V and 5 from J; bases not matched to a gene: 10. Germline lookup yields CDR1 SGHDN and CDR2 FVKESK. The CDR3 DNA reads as TGTGCCAGCAGCCAACAAGCCGCAGGGGGCGCGGAGACCCAGTACTTC. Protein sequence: CASSQQAAGGAETQYF.

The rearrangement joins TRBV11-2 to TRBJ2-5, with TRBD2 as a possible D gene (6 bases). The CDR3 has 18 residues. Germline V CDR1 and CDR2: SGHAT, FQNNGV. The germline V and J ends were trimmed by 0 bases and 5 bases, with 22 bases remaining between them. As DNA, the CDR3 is TGTGCCAGCAGCTTAGAATGGCTAGCGATCACCCTTCCCGAGACCCAGTACTTC. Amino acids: CASSLEWLAITLPETQYF.

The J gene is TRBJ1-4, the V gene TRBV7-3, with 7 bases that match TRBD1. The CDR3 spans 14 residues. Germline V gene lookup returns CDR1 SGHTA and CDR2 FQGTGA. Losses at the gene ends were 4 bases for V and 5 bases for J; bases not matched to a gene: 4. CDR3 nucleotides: TGTGCCAGCAGCTCGGGACAGCCGAATGAAAAACTGTTTTTT. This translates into CASSSGQPNEKLFF.

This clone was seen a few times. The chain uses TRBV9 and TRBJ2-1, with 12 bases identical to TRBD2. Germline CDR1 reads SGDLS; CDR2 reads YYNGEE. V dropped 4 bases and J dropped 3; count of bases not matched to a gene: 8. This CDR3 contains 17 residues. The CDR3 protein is CASSFSLAGGIYNEQFF. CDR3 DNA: TGTGCCAGCAGCTTCAGCCTAGCGGGGGGGATCTACAATGAGCAGTTCTTC.

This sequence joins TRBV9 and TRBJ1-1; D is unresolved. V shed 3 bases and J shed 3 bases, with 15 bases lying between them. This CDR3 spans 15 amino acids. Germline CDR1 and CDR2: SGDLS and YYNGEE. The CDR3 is CASSDQATQYTEAFF. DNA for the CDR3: TGTGCCAGCAGCGACCAGGCGACCCAGTACACTGAAGCTTTCTTT. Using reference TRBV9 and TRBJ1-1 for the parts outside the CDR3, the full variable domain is DSGVTQTPKHLITATGQRVTLRCSPRSGDLSVYWYQQSLDQGLQFLIQYYNGEERAKGNILERFSAQQFPDLHSELNLSSLELGDSALYFCASSDQATQYTEAFFGQGTRLTVV.

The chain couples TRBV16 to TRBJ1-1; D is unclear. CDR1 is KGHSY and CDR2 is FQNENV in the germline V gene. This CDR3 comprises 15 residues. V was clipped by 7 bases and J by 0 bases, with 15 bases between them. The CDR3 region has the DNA TGTGCCAGCACTCCTCCCACAGCAATGAACACTGAAGCTTTCTTT. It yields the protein CASTPPTAMNTEAFF.

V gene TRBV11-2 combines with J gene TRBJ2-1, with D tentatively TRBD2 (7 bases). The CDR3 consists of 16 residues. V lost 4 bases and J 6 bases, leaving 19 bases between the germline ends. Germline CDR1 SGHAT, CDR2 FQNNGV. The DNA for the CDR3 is TGTGCCAGCAGCTCCGGTGGGGGAAGGGGGGGCAATGAGCAGTTCTTC. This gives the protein CASSSGGGRGGNEQFF. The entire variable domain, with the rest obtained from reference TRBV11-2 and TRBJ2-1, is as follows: EAGVAQSPRYKIIEKRQSVAFWCNPISGHATLYWYQQILGQGPKLLIQFQNNGVVDDSQLPKDRFSAERLKGVDSTLKIQPAKLEDSAVYLCASSSGGGRGGNEQFFGPGTRLTVL.

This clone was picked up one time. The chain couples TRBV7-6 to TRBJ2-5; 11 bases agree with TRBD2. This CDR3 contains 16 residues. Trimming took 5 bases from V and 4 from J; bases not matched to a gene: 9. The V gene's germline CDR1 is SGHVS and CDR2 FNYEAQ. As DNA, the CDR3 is TGTGCCAGCAGCCCCCCCGGGACTAGCGGAGCAGAGACCCAGTACTTC. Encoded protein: CASSPPGTSGAETQYF.

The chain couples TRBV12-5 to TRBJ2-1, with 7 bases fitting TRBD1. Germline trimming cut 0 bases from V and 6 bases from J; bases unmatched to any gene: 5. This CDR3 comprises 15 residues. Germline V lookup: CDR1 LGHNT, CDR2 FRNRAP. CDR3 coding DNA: TGTGCTAGTGGTTTGGTACTGCCAGGGGGCAATGAGCAGTTCTTC. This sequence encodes CASGLVLPGGNEQFF.